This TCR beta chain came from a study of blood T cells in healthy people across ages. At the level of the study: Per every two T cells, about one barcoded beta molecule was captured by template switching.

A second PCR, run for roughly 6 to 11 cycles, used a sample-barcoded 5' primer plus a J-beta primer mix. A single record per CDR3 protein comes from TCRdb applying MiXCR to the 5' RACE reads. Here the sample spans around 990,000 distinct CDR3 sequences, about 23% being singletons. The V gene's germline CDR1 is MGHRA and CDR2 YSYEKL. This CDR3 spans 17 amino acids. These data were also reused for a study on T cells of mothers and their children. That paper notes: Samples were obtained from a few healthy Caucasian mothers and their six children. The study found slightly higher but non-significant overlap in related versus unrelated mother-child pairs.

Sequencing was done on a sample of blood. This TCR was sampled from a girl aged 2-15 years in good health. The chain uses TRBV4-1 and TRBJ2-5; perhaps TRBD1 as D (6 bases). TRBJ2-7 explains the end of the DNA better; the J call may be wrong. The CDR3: CASSQDTGRGSFYEQYF. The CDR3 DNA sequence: TGCGCCAGCAGCCAAGACACCGGAAGGGGGTCATTCTACGAGCAGTACTTC.